These 30 T cell receptor beta chains were all obtained from the same sample, sequenced in a study of identifying expanded T cells in peripheral blood. Sequencing was performed with immunoSEQ multiplex PCR; in TCRdb, only in-frame clones are kept and a portion is missing. This table has about 94,000 clones, roughly 90% appearing once. The specimen sequenced was blood. These receptors originate from a person aged 18-70 years in good health.

As DNA, the CDR3 is TGCGCCAGCAGCTTCGAAAGTAGAACTGAAGCTTTCTTT. Its protein product is CASSFESRTEAFF. The gene calls are TRBV5-1 and TRBJ1-1, with D uncertain. The CDR3 sequence is 13 residues long. Deletions cut 2 bases from V and 5 bases from J, with 10 bases between. Germline V gives CDR1 SGHRS, CDR2 YFSETQ.

The rearrangement uses TRBV10-3 and TRBJ1-1, with 9 bases aligning to TRBD1. Germline CDR1 is ENHRY and CDR2 is SYGVKD. CDR3 length equals 15 residues. Trimming took 6 bases from V and 1 from J; bases not matched to a gene: 6. CDR3: CAIRKDRGGNTEAFF. CDR3 nucleotide sequence: TGTGCCATCAGGAAGGACAGGGGAGGGAACACTGAAGCTTTCTTT.

The chain has TRBV30 and TRBJ2-1; 7 bases match TRBD2. V gave up 0 bases and J gave up 6 bases; unmatched junction bases: 2. There are 13 residues in the CDR3. From germline, CDR1 is GTSNPN and CDR2 SVGIG (reference sequence). As DNA, the CDR3 is TGTGCCTGGAGTGTGGGCGGGGGCAATGAGCAGTTCTTC. Its protein is CAWSVGGGNEQFF.

The chain joins TRBV9 to TRBJ1-2, with D perhaps matching TRBD1 (6 bases). Trimming left V 7 bases short and J 2 bases short, with 12 bases between. Germline CDR1 SGDLS, CDR2 YYNGEE. This CDR3 is built from 13 residues. The CDR3 region has the DNA TGTGCCAGCGGCCCAGGGGTCAACTATGGCTACACCTTC. It specifies CASGPGVNYGYTF. Using reference TRBV9 and TRBJ1-2 for the parts outside the CDR3, the full variable domain is DSGVTQTPKHLITATGQRVTLRCSPRSGDLSVYWYQQSLDQGLQFLIQYYNGEERAKGNILERFSAQQFPDLHSELNLSSLELGDSALYFCASGPGVNYGYTFGSGTRLTVV.

This chain uses TRBV10-3 with TRBJ2-3; 8 bases match TRBD2. Per the germline V gene, CDR1 is ENHRY and CDR2 is SYGVKD. J gave up 2 bases and V 6 bases, and 7 bases lay outside the gene matches. CDR3 length: 15 amino acids. DNA for the CDR3: TGTGCCATCAGGGGATTTAGCGGGGACACAGATACGCAGTATTTT. It specifies CAIRGFSGDTDTQYF.

The V and J genes are TRBV6-6 and TRBJ1-6; D is perhaps TRBD1 (5 bases). This CDR3 spans 15 amino acids. Germline CDR1 reads MNHNY; CDR2 reads SVGAGI (reference sequence). The V end was cut by 0 bases, the J end by 6 bases, with 9 bases between. CDR3 sequence: CASSYSGEGNSPLHF. CDR3 in DNA: TGTGCCAGCAGTTACTCGGGGGAAGGTAATTCACCCCTCCACTTT.

The CDR3 protein is CASGLVRKDYSNQPQHF. The CDR3 coding sequence is TGTGCTAGTGGTTTGGTACGGAAGGATTATAGCAATCAGCCCCAGCATTTT. V usage is TRBV12-5 and J usage is TRBJ1-5; D unclear. CDR1 is LGHNT and CDR2 is FRNRAP in the germline V gene. The CDR3 is made up of 17 amino acids. Deletions cut 0 bases from V and 0 bases from J, with 12 bases between.

The chain recombines TRBV9 with TRBJ2-3, with TRBD2 identical over 7 bases. Germline-derived CDR1 and CDR2 are SGDLS and YYNGEE. CDR3 length equals 17 residues. V was clipped by 3 bases and J by 5 bases; unmatched bases: 15. The CDR3 reads CASSEMWGAGVGDTQYF. CDR3 nucleotides: TGTGCCAGCAGCGAGATGTGGGGTGCGGGGGTGGGAGATACGCAGTATTTT. Together with reference TRBV9 and TRBJ2-3, the CDR3 gives the full variable domain: DSGVTQTPKHLITATGQRVTLRCSPRSGDLSVYWYQQSLDQGLQFLIQYYNGEERAKGNILERFSAQQFPDLHSELNLSSLELGDSALYFCASSEMWGAGVGDTQYFGPGTRLTVL.

This rearrangement joins TRBV7-6 to TRBJ1-1; D is possibly TRBD1 (5 bases). V was trimmed by 0 bases and J by 2 bases, leaving 10 bases between them. From germline, CDR1 is SGHVS and CDR2 FNYEAQ. The CDR3 is made up of 15 amino acids. CDR3 sequence (DNA): TGTGCCAGCAGCTTAGCCGCGGGACCTAACACTGAAGCTTTCTTT. Translation: CASSLAAGPNTEAFF.

CDR3 in DNA: TGTGCCAGCAGCTCGATACGGGGGGGCTACTACAATGAGCAGTTCTTC. As protein: CASSSIRGGYYNEQFF. The rearrangement links TRBV11-2 to TRBJ2-1, with TRBD2 matching over 8 bases. Germline CDR1 SGHAT, CDR2 FQNNGV. Losses at the gene ends were 4 bases for V and 3 bases for J; bases not matched to a gene: 8. The length of the CDR3 is 16 residues.

V and J are TRBV10-2 and TRBJ2-1, with 11 bases fitting TRBD2. V was clipped by 4 bases and J by 3 bases; unmatched bases: 5. Germline loops: CDR1 WSHSY, CDR2 SAAADI. CDR3 size: 16 residues. The CDR3, as DNA: TGCGCCAGCAGTGGCGGACTAGCGGGTCGCTACAATGAGCAGTTCTTC. Protein: CASSGGLAGRYNEQFF.

The chain combines TRBV2 with TRBJ1-5, with 8 positions matching TRBD1. Germline V lookup: CDR1 SNHLY, CDR2 FYNNEI. Unmatched junction bases numbered 8, after V lost 6 bases and J lost 4 bases. The CDR3 has 15 residues. The CDR3 bases are TGTGCCAGCAGGGGACCCACAGGGGGTAATCAGCCCCAGCATTTT. Its protein is CASRGPTGGNQPQHF.

In this sample, this clone turned up once. The chain employs TRBV11-1 and TRBJ2-5; 9 bases are a match to TRBD2. CDR1 SGHAT and CDR2 FQDESV come from the germline V gene (reference sequence). After removal of 4 bases from V and 5 bases from J, the junction contained 8 bases not matched to a gene. The CDR3 extends over 15 amino acids. The CDR3 DNA reads TGTGCCAGCAGCTCGCCCGGGACTAGCAAGGAGACCCAGTACTTC. As protein: CASSSPGTSKETQYF.

This clone was detected once. V and J are TRBV2 and TRBJ1-2; D possibly corresponds to TRBD1 (5 bases). There are 13 residues in the CDR3. CDR1 and CDR2 from the germline V gene are SNHLY and FYNNEI. The ends were cut back, 4 bases at V and 4 bases at J, with 10 bases in the middle. CDR3 residues: CASSARAVYGYTF. The CDR3 DNA reads TGTGCCAGCAGTGCCAGGGCCGTCTATGGCTACACCTTC. The full variable domain, completed using reference TRBV2 and TRBJ1-2, is EPEVTQTPSHQVTQMGQEVILRCVPISNHLYFYWYRQILGQKVEFLVSFYNNEISEKSEIFDDQFSVERPDGSNFTLKIRSTKLEDSAMYFCASSARAVYGYTFGSGTRLTVV.

The CDR3 is CASSPLGTIVETQYF. CDR3 in DNA: TGTGCCAGCTCACCTCTCGGGACTATCGTAGAGACCCAGTACTTC. The V call is TRBV18, the J call TRBJ2-5, with 7 bases lining up with TRBD2. V lost 3 bases and J lost 4; bases outside the gene matches: 8. The length of the CDR3 is 15 residues. Germline assignment: CDR1 KGHSH and CDR2 LQKENI.

This chain's CDR3 is CASSTQKNTEAFF. The DNA of the CDR3 is TGTGCCAGTAGTACCCAGAAGAACACTGAAGCTTTCTTT. The chain recombines TRBV19 with TRBJ1-1; no definite D call. CDR3 size: 13 residues. Trimming took off 4 bases at V and 1 base at J, with 7 bases between the two ends. Germline-derived CDR1 and CDR2 are LNHDA and SQIVND (reference sequence).

The chain recombines TRBV13 with TRBJ1-2, with 7 bases aligning to TRBD1. This CDR3 contains 16 residues. V was clipped by 4 bases and J by 4 bases; unmatched bases: 12. Germline V gene data show CDR1 as PRHDT and CDR2 as FYEKMQ (reference sequence). CDR3 amino acids: CASSSMTGMMGYGYTF. As DNA, the CDR3 is TGTGCCAGCAGCTCGATGACAGGGATGATGGGCTATGGCTACACCTTC.

This chain connects TRBV6-6 to TRBJ1-2; 7 bases match TRBD1. Looked up from germline, CDR1 is MNHNY and CDR2 is SVGAGI (reference sequence). The CDR3 runs to 14 residues. J gave up 6 bases and V 4 bases, and 8 bases lay outside the gene matches. Here the CDR3 reads CASSSQGLLHGYTF. The CDR3 DNA follows: TGTGCCAGCAGTTCACAGGGGCTGTTGCATGGCTACACCTTC.

The gene calls are TRBV5-1 and TRBJ2-5; TRBD2 matches at 12 bases. In germline, CDR1 is SGHRS, CDR2 YFSETQ. The CDR3 extends over 14 amino acids. The trim removed 4 bases at V and 3 bases at J, leaving 1 base unmatched. The DNA of the CDR3 is TGCGCCAGCAGCGGACTAGCGGGGAAAGAGACCCAGTACTTC. Encoded protein: CASSGLAGKETQYF.

The chain recombines TRBV5-1 with TRBJ1-2; tentatively, D is TRBD1 (5 bases). Germline assignment: CDR1 SGHRS and CDR2 YFSETQ. There are 14 residues in the CDR3. V shed 4 bases and J shed 4 bases, with 14 bases lying between them. The CDR3, as DNA: TGCGCCAGCAGCGTCACCGGGACGGCCTATGGCTACACCTTC. Amino acids: CASSVTGTAYGYTF.

The chain has TRBV28 and TRBJ2-4, with 7 bases identical to TRBD1. Unmatched junction bases numbered 11, after V lost 2 bases and J lost 7 bases. Germline V gene sequence: CDR1 MDHEN, CDR2 SYDVKM. The CDR3 sequence is 16 residues long. Here the CDR3 reads CASSLLQGMSVNIQYF. CDR3 coding DNA: TGTGCCAGCAGTTTACTACAGGGGATGAGTGTTAACATTCAGTACTTC. Full variable domain (rest looked up from reference TRBV28 and TRBJ2-4): DVKVTQSSRYLVKRTGEKVFLECVQDMDHENMFWYRQDPGLGLRLIYFSYDVKMKEKGDIPEGYSVSREKKERFSLILESASTNQTSMYLCASSLLQGMSVNIQYFGAGTRLSVL.

The chain is built from TRBV29-1 and TRBJ2-1; D could derive from TRBD1 or TRBD2 (6 bases each). The CDR3 runs 15 residues. Germline V gene data show CDR1 as SQVTM and CDR2 as ANQGSEA. V shed 3 bases and J shed 8 bases, with 20 bases lying between them. The CDR3 here is CSVEEGSGAADEQFF. CDR3 DNA: TGCAGCGTTGAGGAGGGATCGGGGGCGGCCGATGAGCAGTTCTTC.

The CDR3 DNA follows: TGTGCCAGCTCTCCGGGACAGGGGGCCGACACGCAGTATTTT. Translation gives CASSPGQGADTQYF. The chain combines TRBV18 with TRBJ2-3; 12 nucleotides align to TRBD1. The V and J ends lost 6 bases and 9 bases, in that order; junction bases with no gene match: 7. This CDR3 is 14 amino acids long. In germline, CDR1 is KGHSH, CDR2 LQKENI.

This sequence joins TRBV12-5 and TRBJ2-7, with TRBD1 identical over 9 bases. CDR1 is LGHNT, CDR2 FRNRAP, per germline. The V gene end was trimmed by 4 bases and the J gene end by 3 bases; junction bases not matched to a gene: 7. CDR3 length: 15 residues. The CDR3 DNA follows: TGTGCTAGTGGTTCCCCGGACAGGGGAGACTACGAGCAGTACTTC. Amino acid sequence: CASGSPDRGDYEQYF.

The chain uses TRBV30 and TRBJ2-7; D unresolved. V lost 2 bases and J 4 bases, leaving 6 bases between the germline ends. Germline V CDR1 and CDR2: GTSNPN, SVGIG (reference sequence). The length of the CDR3 is 11 residues. The CDR3: CAWSLDYEQYF. The CDR3 coding sequence is TGTGCCTGGAGTTTAGATTACGAGCAGTACTTC. Complete variable domain (other parts from reference TRBV30 and TRBJ2-7): SQTIHQWPATLVQPVGSPLSLECTVEGTSNPNLYWYRQAAGRGLQLLFYSVGIGQISSEVPQNLSASRPQDRQFILSSKKLLLSDSGFYLCAWSLDYEQYFGPGTRLTVT.

This clone was counted only a few times. This chain links TRBV2 with TRBJ1-6; TRBD1 matches at 7 bases. J lost 10 bases, V lost 6 bases, and 9 bases had no gene match. CDR1 SNHLY and CDR2 FYNNEI come from the germline V gene. This CDR3 spans 14 amino acids. This CDR3 reads CASRGTAAGSPLHF. CDR3 nucleotides: TGTGCCAGCAGGGGGACAGCCGCCGGGTCACCCCTCCACTTT.

This chain links TRBV19 with TRBJ1-1; TRBD1 agrees at 9 bases. The CDR3 is 15 amino acids. Germline V gene data show CDR1 as LNHDA and CDR2 as SQIVND (reference sequence). Trimming at V came to 5 bases and at J to 7 bases, leaving 11 bases not matched to a gene. For the CDR3, the DNA is TGTGCCAGTAGTGTGAAGGGTGGGACAGGGTATGAAGCTTTCTTT. It yields the protein CASSVKGGTGYEAFF.

This clone was counted only a few times. The chain combines TRBV30 with TRBJ1-2; D call uncertain. Germline CDR1 is GTSNPN and CDR2 is SVGIG (reference sequence). The CDR3 is made up of 15 amino acids. V was cut by 0 bases and J by 4 bases, with 15 bases left in between. DNA for the CDR3: TGTGCCTGGAGTGTGAACGGGATGACACGCTATGGCTACACCTTC. Translation gives CAWSVNGMTRYGYTF.

The chain carries TRBV5-1 and TRBJ1-5; D gene unclear. Germline assignment: CDR1 SGHRS and CDR2 YFSETQ. The CDR3 is 13 amino acids. V lost 0 bases and J 6 bases, leaving 7 bases between the germline ends. CDR3 in DNA: TGCGCCAGCAGCTTGGATTCTGGTCAGCCCCAGCATTTT. Translation: CASSLDSGQPQHF.

CDR3 in amino acids: CSVGEGGAGGITEAFF. The CDR3 DNA reads as TGCAGCGTCGGCGAGGGAGGGGCCGGGGGTATAACTGAAGCTTTCTTT. The rearrangement joins TRBV29-1 to TRBJ1-1, with a weak D call TRBD1 (5 bases). The V gene lost 6 bases and the J gene lost 5 bases, with 25 bases spanning the gap. The germline V gene encodes CDR1 SQVTM and CDR2 ANQGSEA. The CDR3 is 16 residues long.